Shown below are 24 T cell receptor beta chains from a single sample sequenced in a study of naive CD8 T cells in extremely preterm neonates. Regarding the study as a whole: Preterm CDR3s were shorter than older groups', with fewer N additions and less trimming.

Samples were taken at extremely preterm deliveries at roughly 22-28 weeks of gestation. Here immunoSEQ multiplex PCR was the method, and the copy in TCRdb shows in-frame clones only, minus some. Among about 23,000 clones listed, about 91% were seen once. These TCRs are of unknown antigen specificity. Sequences were obtained from naive CD8+ T cells from cord blood. These receptors were obtained from a boy who was born preterm.

This chain links TRBV2 with TRBJ2-7; 7 bases align to TRBD1. Germline values: CDR1 SNHLY, CDR2 FYNNEI. This CDR3 comprises 13 residues. V trimming: 2 bases; J trimming: 2 bases; junction bases outside the gene matches: 0. CDR3 residues: CASSEQGAYEQYF. Here the CDR3 DNA reads TGTGCCAGCAGTGAACAGGGGGCCTACGAGCAGTACTTC.

This clone was seen once. Other DNA sequences in the same sample also yield this CDR3. The V gene is TRBV7-9, the J gene TRBJ1-2, with no clear D. This CDR3 contains 12 residues. The germline V and J ends were trimmed by 1 base and 2 bases, with 2 bases remaining between them. In germline, CDR1 is SEHNR, CDR2 FQNEAQ (reference sequence). The CDR3 DNA sequence: TGTGCCAGCAGCTTAGACAACTATGGCTACACCTTC. Translation: CASSLDNYGYTF.

The V gene is TRBV5-4, the J gene TRBJ1-1, with TRBD1 as a possible D gene (6 bases). V was cut by 0 bases and J by 1 base, with 7 bases left in between. This CDR3 contains 14 residues. The germline CDR1 and CDR2 sequences are SGHNT and YYREEE (reference sequence). The CDR3: CASSLVGQNTEAFF. The DNA for the CDR3 is TGTGCCAGCAGCTTGGTGGGACAGAACACTGAAGCTTTCTTT.

The chain links TRBV11-2 to TRBJ2-3; D remains unclear. Germline V CDR1 and CDR2: SGHAT, FQNNGV. Trimming took 4 bases from V and 0 from J, leaving 2 bases between them. The CDR3 loop spans 12 amino acids. The CDR3 here is CASSYSTDTQYF. CDR3 nucleotide sequence: TGTGCCAGCAGCTACAGCACAGATACGCAGTATTTT.

J is TRBJ2-5 and V is TRBV28; a weak D match, TRBD1 (5 bases). V lost 2 bases and J lost 1, with 11 bases in between. The CDR3 has 15 residues. Per germline, CDR1 MDHEN and CDR2 SYDVKM. The chain's CDR3 is CASSLSQDIQETQYF. CDR3 sequence (DNA): TGTGCCAGCAGTTTAAGCCAGGACATCCAAGAGACCCAGTACTTC.

The rearrangement links TRBV25-1 to TRBJ1-1; 10 bases match TRBD1. V dropped 3 bases and J dropped 4; count of bases not matched to a gene: 11. The length of the CDR3 is 17 residues. The germline CDR1 and CDR2 sequences are MGHDK and SYGVNS. CDR3 bases: TGTGCCAGCAGTGAGCCTTTCTCCCGGGACAGGGGCACTGAAGCTTTCTTT. Its translation is CASSEPFSRDRGTEAFF.

V usage is TRBV27 and J usage is TRBJ2-7; 15 bases are a match to TRBD2. Germline CDR1 reads MNHEY; CDR2 reads SMNVEV (reference sequence). Unmatched junction bases numbered 0, after V lost 4 bases and J lost 2 bases. This CDR3 is built from 15 residues. The CDR3 nucleotides read TGTGCCAGCAGTTGGACTAGCGGGGGGGCCTACGAGCAGTACTTC. It codes for CASSWTSGGAYEQYF.

The rearrangement uses TRBV4-1 and TRBJ2-7; D unresolved. Trimming cost V 5 bases and J 0 bases, with 11 bases left between them. Germline lookup yields CDR1 MGHRA and CDR2 YSYEKL. The CDR3 runs 14 residues. CDR3 bases: TGCGCCAGCAGCTCGCTTATGGGCTCCTACGAGCAGTACTTC. Translating gives CASSSLMGSYEQYF.

As DNA, the CDR3 is TGTGCCAGCAGTTTATCACACTCTGGAAACACCATATATTTT. Protein product: CASSLSHSGNTIYF. The chain employs TRBV27 and TRBJ1-3; D gene uncertain. Germline lookup yields CDR1 MNHEY and CDR2 SMNVEV (reference sequence). This CDR3 is 14 amino acids long. The V gene lost 0 bases and the J gene lost 0 bases, with 3 bases spanning the gap.

The rearrangement uses TRBV5-4 and TRBJ1-3; D is unclear. V was clipped by 2 bases and J by 4 bases, with 4 bases between them. The germline CDR1 and CDR2 sequences are SGHNT and YYREEE (reference sequence). The CDR3 has 12 amino acids. CDR3 in DNA: TGTGCCAGCAGCTTACAGGGAAACACCATATATTTT. Its protein product is CASSLQGNTIYF. The full variable domain, rest sourced from reference TRBV5-4 and TRBJ1-3, is ETGVTQSPTHLIKTRGQQVTLRCSSQSGHNTVSWYQQALGQGPQFIFQYYREEENGRGNFPPRFSGLQFPNYSSELNVNALELDDSALYLCASSLQGNTIYFGEGSWLTVV.

The rearrangement links TRBV5-1 to TRBJ1-6; D unclear. The V end lost 0 bases, the J end lost 0 bases, and 7 bases lay between the germline ends. The CDR3 has 16 amino acids. Germline V lookup: CDR1 SGHRS, CDR2 YFSETQ. The CDR3 loop is CASSLGTSSYNSPLHF. In nucleotides, the CDR3 is TGCGCCAGCAGCTTGGGGACGAGCTCCTATAATTCACCCCTCCACTTT.

This clone was found once. V and J are TRBV10-3 and TRBJ1-2; 8 nucleotides match TRBD1. Germline V gene lookup returns CDR1 ENHRY and CDR2 SYGVKD. The CDR3 has 15 residues. V dropped 4 bases and J dropped 5; count of bases not matched to a gene: 9. For the CDR3, the DNA is TGTGCCATCAGTGCCCTAGGACAGGGAGATTATGGCTACACCTTC. Translating it yields CAISALGQGDYGYTF.

The V and J genes are TRBV4-2 and TRBJ2-5, with D uncertain. The CDR3 runs to 16 residues. CDR1 LGHNA and CDR2 YNFKEQ come from the germline V gene. Trimming stripped 0 bases from V and 0 bases from J, with 11 bases between. CDR3 DNA: TGTGCCAGCAGCCAAGAAGGCGGAACGTACCAAGAGACCCAGTACTTC. Its translation: CASSQEGGTYQETQYF.

The gene calls are TRBV6-5 and TRBJ2-1; 10 bases agree with TRBD1. Per the germline V gene, CDR1 is MNHEY and CDR2 is SVGAGI. This CDR3 is built from 15 residues. V was pared by 1 base and J by 3 bases, with 0 bases of the junction left unmatched. DNA for the CDR3: TGTGCCAGCAGTTACTGGGACAGGGGCTACAATGAGCAGTTCTTC. Its protein product is CASSYWDRGYNEQFF.

A remark on this clone: This same CDR3 is encoded by further DNA sequences in the sample. The chain is built from TRBV6-5 and TRBJ2-3, with TRBD2 identical over 12 bases. The CDR3 totals 15 residues. CDR1 and CDR2 from the germline V gene are MNHEY and SVGAGI. Losses at the gene ends were 2 bases for V and 3 bases for J; bases not matched to a gene: 0. CDR3 coding DNA: TGTGCCAGCAGTTACACTAGCGGGGGGACAGATACGCAGTATTTT. Protein: CASSYTSGGTDTQYF.

This chain uses TRBV19 with TRBJ2-7; D gene ambiguous. V was pared by 4 bases and J by 4 bases, with 2 bases between. Per the germline V gene, CDR1 is LNHDA and CDR2 is SQIVND (reference sequence). The CDR3 totals 10 residues. The CDR3 coding sequence is TGTGCCAGTAGTAAATACGAGCAGTACTTC. This sequence encodes CASSKYEQYF.

The V gene is TRBV27, the J gene TRBJ2-1, with 9 bases fitting TRBD2. V lost 0 bases to trimming and J lost 4 bases; unmatched junction nucleotides: 1. Germline CDR1 and CDR2: MNHEY and SMNVEV (reference sequence). The CDR3 loop spans 15 amino acids. The CDR3 region is CASSLSAGGYNEQFF. CDR3 sequence (DNA): TGTGCCAGCAGTTTATCAGCGGGGGGTTACAATGAGCAGTTCTTC.

The V gene is TRBV6-6, the J gene TRBJ1-2; tentatively, D is TRBD1 (6 bases). CDR1 is MNHNY, CDR2 SVGAGI, per germline (reference sequence). There are 11 residues in the CDR3. Trimming cost V 4 bases and J 7 bases, with 7 bases left between them. The CDR3 protein is CASSWGLGYTF. As DNA, the CDR3 is TGTGCCAGCAGTTGGGGGCTTGGCTACACCTTC.

The V gene is TRBV7-9, the J gene TRBJ1-5; no firm D call. CDR3 size: 14 residues. Trimming cost V 1 base and J 4 bases, with 8 bases left between them. The germline V gene encodes CDR1 SEHNR and CDR2 FQNEAQ (reference sequence). Written as DNA, the CDR3 is TGTGCCAGCAGCTTAGTAGGCTCAAATCAGCCCCAGCATTTT. This sequence encodes CASSLVGSNQPQHF.

The chain couples TRBV10-3 to TRBJ2-1; 8 nucleotides match TRBD2. CDR1 is ENHRY, CDR2 SYGVKD, per germline. The CDR3 totals 13 residues. The trim removed 8 bases at V and 0 bases at J, leaving 0 bases unmatched. The chain's CDR3 is CAIGTSSYNEQFF. The CDR3 DNA reads as TGTGCCATCGGGACTAGCTCCTACAATGAGCAGTTCTTC.

This chain connects TRBV19 to TRBJ1-1; D possibly corresponds to TRBD1 (6 bases). Germline CDR1 reads LNHDA; CDR2 reads SQIVND (reference sequence). This CDR3 has 13 amino acids. Trimming removed 3 bases at V and 1 base at J, with 6 bases between. The CDR3 DNA sequence: TGTGCCAGTAGTATGGGGGCGAACACTGAAGCTTTCTTT. Translation gives CASSMGANTEAFF.

V gene TRBV10-1 combines with J gene TRBJ2-3; D is unclear. The CDR3 is 14 amino acids. Germline assignment: CDR1 WNHNN and CDR2 SYGVQD (reference sequence). With 7 bases removed from V and 4 bases from J, the gap between germline ends came to 15 bases. The CDR3 spells CASKAARGPDTQYF. CDR3 sequence (DNA): TGCGCCAGCAAAGCCGCTAGAGGACCAGATACGCAGTATTTT.

The chain joins TRBV4-1 to TRBJ1-4; D is unresolved. The V end was cut by 1 base, the J end by 6 bases, with 3 bases between. CDR1 is MGHRA, CDR2 YSYEKL, per germline. This CDR3 is 12 amino acids long. The CDR3 sequence is CASSQGYEKLFF. CDR3 DNA: TGCGCCAGCAGCCAAGGTTATGAAAAACTGTTTTTT.

In its sample, this clone was seen once. The V and J genes are TRBV4-3 and TRBJ2-7; D tentatively reads TRBD1 or TRBD2 (5 bases each). V lost 1 base to trimming and J lost 3 bases, with 10 bases between them. Germline CDR1 reads LGHNA; CDR2 reads YSLEER. The CDR3 consists of 14 residues. The CDR3 spells CASSQGRDGYEQYF. DNA of the CDR3: TGCGCCAGCAGCCAAGGCCGGGACGGCTACGAGCAGTACTTC.